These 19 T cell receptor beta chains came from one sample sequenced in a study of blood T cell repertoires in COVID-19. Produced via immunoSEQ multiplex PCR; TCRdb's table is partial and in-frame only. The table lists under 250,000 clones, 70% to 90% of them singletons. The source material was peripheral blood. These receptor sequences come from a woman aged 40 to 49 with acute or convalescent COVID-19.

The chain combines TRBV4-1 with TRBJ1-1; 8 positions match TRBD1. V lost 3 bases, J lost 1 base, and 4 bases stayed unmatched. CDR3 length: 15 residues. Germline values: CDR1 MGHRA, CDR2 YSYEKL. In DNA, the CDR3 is TGCGCCAGCAGCCAGTATACAGGGGGGAACACTGAAGCTTTCTTT. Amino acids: CASSQYTGGNTEAFF.

CDR3 DNA sequence: TGTGCCAGCTCTCCCTCGGGGGGCCCCTACGAGCAGTACGTC. Amino acid sequence: CASSPSGGPYEQYV. This chain connects TRBV18 to TRBJ2-7; D possibly corresponds to TRBD2 (7 bases). Trimming left V 6 bases short and J 2 bases short, with 14 bases between. Germline V CDR1 and CDR2: KGHSH, LQKENI. The CDR3 is 14 amino acids.

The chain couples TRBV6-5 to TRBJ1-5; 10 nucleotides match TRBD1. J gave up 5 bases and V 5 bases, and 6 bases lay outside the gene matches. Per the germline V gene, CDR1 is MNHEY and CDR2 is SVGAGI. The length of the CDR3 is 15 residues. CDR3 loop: CASSRTGGMDQPQHF. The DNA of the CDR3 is TGTGCCAGCAGTCGGACAGGGGGGATGGATCAGCCCCAGCATTTT.

CDR3 DNA sequence: TGTGCCAGTAGATTTCCAGAGATGGGGGGGGATTATGGCTACACCTTC. Translated, it gives CASRFPEMGGDYGYTF. This rearrangement joins TRBV19 to TRBJ1-2, with TRBD1 as a possible D gene (5 bases). Trimming shortened V by 6 bases and J by 5 bases, and 22 bases separated the two germline ends. This CDR3 contains 16 residues. CDR1 and CDR2 from the germline V gene are LNHDA and SQIVND (reference sequence).

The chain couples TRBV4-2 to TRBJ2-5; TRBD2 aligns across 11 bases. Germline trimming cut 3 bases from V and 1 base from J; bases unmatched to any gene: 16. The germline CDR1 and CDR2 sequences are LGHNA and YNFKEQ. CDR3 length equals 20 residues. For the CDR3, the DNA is TGTGCCAGCAGCCATGCCCGGCCTAGCGGGGGGCCCGGTAGCCAAGAGACCCAGTACTTC. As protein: CASSHARPSGGPGSQETQYF.

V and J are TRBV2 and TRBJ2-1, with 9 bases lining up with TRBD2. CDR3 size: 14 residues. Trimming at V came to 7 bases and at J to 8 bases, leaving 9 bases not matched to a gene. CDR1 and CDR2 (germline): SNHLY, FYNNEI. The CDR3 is CASTPAGGNYEQFF. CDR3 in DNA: TGTGCCAGCACCCCCGCGGGGGGGAATTATGAGCAGTTCTTC.

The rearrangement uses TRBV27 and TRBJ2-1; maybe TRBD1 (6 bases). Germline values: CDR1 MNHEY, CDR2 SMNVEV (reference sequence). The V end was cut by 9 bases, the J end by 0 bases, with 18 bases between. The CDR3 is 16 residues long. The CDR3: CAREGQWDRSYNEQFF. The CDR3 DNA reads TGTGCCAGGGAAGGACAGTGGGACCGCTCCTACAATGAGCAGTTCTTC.

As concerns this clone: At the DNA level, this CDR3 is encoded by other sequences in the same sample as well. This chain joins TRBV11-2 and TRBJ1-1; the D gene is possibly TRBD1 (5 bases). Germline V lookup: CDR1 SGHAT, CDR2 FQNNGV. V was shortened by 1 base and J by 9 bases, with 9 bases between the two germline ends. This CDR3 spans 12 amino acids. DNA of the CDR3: TGTGCCAGCAGCTTAGGCCAGGGAAAAGCTTTCTTT. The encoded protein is CASSLGQGKAFF.

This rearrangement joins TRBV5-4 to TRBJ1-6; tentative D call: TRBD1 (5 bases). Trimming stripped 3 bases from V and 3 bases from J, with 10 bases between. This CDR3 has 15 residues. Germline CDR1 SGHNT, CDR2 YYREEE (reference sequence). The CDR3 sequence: CASSWGQGYNSPLHF. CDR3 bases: TGTGCCAGCAGCTGGGGTCAGGGCTATAATTCACCCCTCCACTTT.

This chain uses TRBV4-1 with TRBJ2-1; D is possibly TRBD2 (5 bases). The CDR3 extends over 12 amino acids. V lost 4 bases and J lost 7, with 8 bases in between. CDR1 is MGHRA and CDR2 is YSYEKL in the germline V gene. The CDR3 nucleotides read TGCGCCAGCAGCCCGACTAAGAATGAGCAGTTCTTC. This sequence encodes CASSPTKNEQFF.

The DNA of the CDR3 is TGCAGCGTTGAGGTAGCGGGGAGGGAAGAGACCCAGTACTTC. This sequence encodes CSVEVAGREETQYF. V gene TRBV29-1 combines with J gene TRBJ2-5; 8 nucleotides agree with TRBD2. From germline, CDR1 is SQVTM and CDR2 ANQGSEA. V lost 3 bases, J lost 3 bases, and 6 bases stayed unmatched. The length of the CDR3 is 14 residues.

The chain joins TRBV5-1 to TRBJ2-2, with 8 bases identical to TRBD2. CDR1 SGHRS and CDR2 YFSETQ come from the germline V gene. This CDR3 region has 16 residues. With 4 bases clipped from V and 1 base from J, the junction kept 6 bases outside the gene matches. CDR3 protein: CASSQLAAKNTGELFF. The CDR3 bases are TGCGCCAGCAGCCAACTAGCGGCGAAGAACACCGGGGAGCTGTTTTTT.

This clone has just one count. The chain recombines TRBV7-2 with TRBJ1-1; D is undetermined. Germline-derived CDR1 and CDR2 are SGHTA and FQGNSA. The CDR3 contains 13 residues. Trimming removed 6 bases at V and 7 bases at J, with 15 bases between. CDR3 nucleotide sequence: TGTGCCAGCAGGAGCCACGTTTTTTTTGAAGCTTTCTTT. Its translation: CASRSHVFFEAFF. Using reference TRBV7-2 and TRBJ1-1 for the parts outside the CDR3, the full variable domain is GAGVSQSPSNKVTEKGKDVELRCDPISGHTALYWYRQSLGQGLEFLIYFQGNSAPDKSGLPSDRFSAERTGGSVSTLTIQRTQQEDSAVYLCASRSHVFFEAFFGQGTRLTVV.

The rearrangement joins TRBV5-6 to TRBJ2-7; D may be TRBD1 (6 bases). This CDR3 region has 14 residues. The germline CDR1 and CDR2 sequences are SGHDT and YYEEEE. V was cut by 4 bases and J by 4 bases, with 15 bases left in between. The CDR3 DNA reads TGTGCCAGCAGCATCGGACAGAAAGTTTACGAGCAGTACGTC. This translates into CASSIGQKVYEQYV.

CDR3 region: CASRLDNEQFF. CDR3 DNA: TGTGCCAGCAGACTTGACAATGAGCAGTTCTTC. The chain links TRBV7-9 to TRBJ2-1, with no clear D. Deletions cut 6 bases from V and 5 bases from J, with 5 bases between. CDR1 and CDR2 from the germline V gene are SEHNR and FQNEAQ (reference sequence). The CDR3 has 11 amino acids.

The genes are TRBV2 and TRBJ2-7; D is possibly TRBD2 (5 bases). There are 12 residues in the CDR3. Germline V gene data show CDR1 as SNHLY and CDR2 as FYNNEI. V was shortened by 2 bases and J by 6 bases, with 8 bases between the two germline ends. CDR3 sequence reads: CASSELAAEQYV. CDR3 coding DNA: TGTGCCAGCAGTGAACTAGCTGCCGAGCAGTACGTC.

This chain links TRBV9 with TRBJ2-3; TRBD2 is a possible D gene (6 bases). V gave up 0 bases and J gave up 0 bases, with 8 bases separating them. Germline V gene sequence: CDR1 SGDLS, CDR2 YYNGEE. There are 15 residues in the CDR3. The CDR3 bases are TGTGCCAGCAGCGTAGGACGGGGGAGCACAGATACGCAGTATTTT. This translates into CASSVGRGSTDTQYF.

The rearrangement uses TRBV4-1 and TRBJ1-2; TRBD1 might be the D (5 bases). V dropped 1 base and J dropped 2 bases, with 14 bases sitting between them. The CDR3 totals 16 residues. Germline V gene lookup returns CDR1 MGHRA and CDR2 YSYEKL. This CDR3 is CASSQASSRVNYGYTF. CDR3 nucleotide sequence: TGCGCCAGCAGCCAAGCCTCTTCCAGGGTGAACTATGGCTACACCTTC.

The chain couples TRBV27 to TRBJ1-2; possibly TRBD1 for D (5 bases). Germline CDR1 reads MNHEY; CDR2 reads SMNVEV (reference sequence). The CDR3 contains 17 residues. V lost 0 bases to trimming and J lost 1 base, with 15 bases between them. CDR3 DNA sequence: TGTGCCAGCAGTTTATCCGCCAGGGCGCAGGGTAACTATGGCTACACCTTC. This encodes CASSLSARAQGNYGYTF.